The clone carrying this TCR beta chain has just a few counts. Its antigen remains unidentified. The sample originates from a study of identical twins. Template switching added a universal primer site; cDNA carried unique molecular identifiers. A single record per CDR3 protein comes from TCRdb applying MiXCR to the 5' RACE reads. The table includes 510,000 or so distinct CDR3 sequences, about 15% detected once. The CDR3 is 12 amino acids. The ends were cut back, 4 bases at V and 8 bases at J, with 12 bases in the middle. CDR1 is SQVTM and CDR2 is ANQGSEA in the germline V gene. General observations from the study: With beta out-of-frame sequences, excess sharing by twins was weaker. Out-of-frame sharing of TCR alpha in monozygotic twins was underestimated by models.

These sequences were also reported in another study, on yellow fever vaccine responses in identical twins.

The receptor's source is a woman between 18 and 30 years old in good health. V is TRBV29-1 and J is TRBJ2-4; D ambiguous. Sequencing used CD4+ T cells sorted from blood. The CDR3 reads CSVVGVGDIQYF. CDR3 bases: TGCAGCGTTGTTGGGGTGGGTGACATTCAGTACTTC.